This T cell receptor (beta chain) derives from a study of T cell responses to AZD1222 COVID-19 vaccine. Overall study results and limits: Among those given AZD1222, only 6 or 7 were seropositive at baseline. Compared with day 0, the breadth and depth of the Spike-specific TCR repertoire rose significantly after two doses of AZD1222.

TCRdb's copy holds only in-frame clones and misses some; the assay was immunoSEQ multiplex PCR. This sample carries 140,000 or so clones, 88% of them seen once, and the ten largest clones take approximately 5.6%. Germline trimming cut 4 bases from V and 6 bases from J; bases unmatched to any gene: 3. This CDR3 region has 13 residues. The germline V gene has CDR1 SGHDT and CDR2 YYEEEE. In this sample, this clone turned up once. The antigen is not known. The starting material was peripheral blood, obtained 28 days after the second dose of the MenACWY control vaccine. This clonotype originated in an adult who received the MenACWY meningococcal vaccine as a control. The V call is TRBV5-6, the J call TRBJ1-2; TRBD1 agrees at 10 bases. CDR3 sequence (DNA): TGTGCCAGCAGCGGGGACAGGGGAAATGGCTACACCTTC. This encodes CASSGDRGNGYTF.